Below are 16 T cell receptor beta chains sequenced from a single sample in a study of blood T cell repertoires in COVID-19. The table came from immunoSEQ multiplex PCR; TCRdb's copy has only in-frame clones and leaves some out. The sample carries about 94,000 clones, roughly four fifths recorded once. The specimen sequenced was peripheral blood. The receptors originated from a man in his sixties with acute or convalescent COVID-19.

This CDR3 reads CASRSKTASYGYTF. CDR3 bases: TGTGCCAGCAGATCGAAGACAGCCTCCTATGGCTACACCTTC. The chain has TRBV27 and TRBJ1-2, with a possible D match to TRBD1 (5 bases). Germline V gene data show CDR1 as MNHEY and CDR2 as SMNVEV (reference sequence). The CDR3 consists of 14 residues. Trimming pared 6 bases from V and 4 bases from J, leaving 15 bases between.

The chain couples TRBV19 to TRBJ2-1; TRBD1 agrees at 11 bases. J lost 6 bases, V lost 5 bases, and 3 bases had no gene match. Germline V gene sequence: CDR1 LNHDA, CDR2 SQIVND (reference sequence). This CDR3 region has 14 residues. This CDR3 reads CASSPGQGGNEQFF. In nucleotides, the CDR3 is TGTGCCAGTAGTCCGGGACAGGGGGGCAATGAGCAGTTCTTC.

The chain uses TRBV7-2 and TRBJ1-6, with no clear D. The V end was cut by 2 bases, the J end by 7 bases, with 12 bases between. The CDR3 spans 15 residues. Per the germline V gene, CDR1 is SGHTA and CDR2 is FQGNSA. CDR3 sequence: CASSLQPGFNSPLHF. The CDR3 nucleotides are TGTGCCAGCAGCTTACAACCGGGTTTCAATTCACCCCTCCACTTT.

CDR3 nucleotide sequence: TGTGCCAGCAGCCCGTGGGTAGCGGGGGAATACACCTACAATGAGCAGTTCTTC. Residues: CASSPWVAGEYTYNEQFF. The chain carries TRBV7-3 and TRBJ2-1; 9 bases are a match to TRBD2. This CDR3 contains 18 residues. Germline CDR1 and CDR2: SGHTA and FQGTGA. J lost 2 bases, V lost 5 bases, and 13 bases had no gene match.

The chain employs TRBV14 and TRBJ2-5, with 7 nucleotides matching TRBD2. This CDR3 has 18 amino acids. In germline, CDR1 is SGHDN, CDR2 FVKESK. Germline trimming cut 0 bases from V and 1 base from J; bases unmatched to any gene: 11. The CDR3 nucleotides are TGTGCCAGCAGCCAAGATAGGGCTAGCGGCGCCCTCCAAGAGACCCAGTACTTC. Amino acids: CASSQDRASGALQETQYF.

J is TRBJ2-7 and V is TRBV18; TRBD1 is a possible D gene (6 bases). The germline V gene has CDR1 KGHSH and CDR2 LQKENI. Trimming took off 1 base at V and 6 bases at J, with 13 bases between the two ends. The CDR3 sequence is 14 residues long. The CDR3 loop is CASSPRTGFIEQYF. CDR3 nucleotide sequence: TGTGCCAGCTCACCACGTACAGGGTTTATCGAGCAGTACTTC.

The rearrangement links TRBV11-2 to TRBJ2-2; D gene unclear. The CDR3 runs 15 residues. Germline V gene sequence: CDR1 SGHAT, CDR2 FQNNGV. The V end lost 3 bases, the J end lost 5 bases, and 13 bases lay between the germline ends. Here the CDR3 DNA reads TGTGCCAGCAGCTTTGACTCGACTTGGACCGGGGAGCTGTTTTTT. This codes for CASSFDSTWTGELFF.

This clone was observed a few times. The chain recombines TRBV9 with TRBJ2-5; 9 bases are a match to TRBD2. The CDR3 extends over 14 amino acids. The trim removed 4 bases at V and 2 bases at J, leaving 3 bases unmatched. The germline V gene encodes CDR1 SGDLS and CDR2 YYNGEE. This CDR3 reads CASSQAGGQETQYF. The CDR3 nucleotides are TGTGCCAGCAGCCAAGCGGGGGGACAAGAGACCCAGTACTTC.

The V call is TRBV29-1, the J call TRBJ1-2; D possibly corresponds to TRBD1 (5 bases). The length of the CDR3 is 13 residues. Germline-derived CDR1 and CDR2 are SQVTM and ANQGSEA. Trimming took off 5 bases at V and 3 bases at J, with 13 bases between the two ends. The CDR3 sequence is CSVFDSRYYGYTF. CDR3 coding DNA: TGCAGCGTTTTCGACAGCCGTTACTATGGCTACACCTTC.

This sequence joins TRBV7-2 and TRBJ1-3, with TRBD1 identical over 7 bases. CDR3 length: 15 amino acids. The ends lost 4 bases at V and 3 bases at J; junction bases unmatched: 6. Germline V gives CDR1 SGHTA, CDR2 FQGNSA. Here the CDR3 reads CASSSMTGLGNTIYF. As DNA, the CDR3 is TGTGCCAGCAGCTCGATGACAGGGCTTGGAAACACCATATATTTT.

The rearrangement uses TRBV15 and TRBJ1-2; D is unresolved. Germline values: CDR1 LNHNV, CDR2 YYDKDF (reference sequence). Trimming removed 5 bases from V and 2 bases from J, with 9 bases in between. The CDR3 is 13 amino acids. CDR3 sequence (DNA): TGTGCCACCAGCTTGGACTCCAACTATGGCTACACCTTC. Its translation: CATSLDSNYGYTF.

This chain connects TRBV19 to TRBJ2-2; 8 bases agree with TRBD1. From germline, CDR1 is LNHDA and CDR2 SQIVND (reference sequence). The ends lost 1 base at V and 6 bases at J; junction bases unmatched: 10. There are 17 residues in the CDR3. The CDR3 region has the DNA TGTGCCAGTAGTATAGGTGTCCCAGGGGGCTTTGCCGGGGAGCTGTTTTTT. It specifies CASSIGVPGGFAGELFF.

The gene calls are TRBV19 and TRBJ2-7; 8 bases agree with TRBD1. V shed 0 bases, J shed 2 bases, and the junction held 9 bases outside the gene matches. Germline V gene data show CDR1 as LNHDA and CDR2 as SQIVND (reference sequence). This CDR3 contains 17 residues. The CDR3 is CASSIDSSGQGAYEQYF. The CDR3 DNA reads TGTGCCAGTAGTATAGATTCTTCCGGACAGGGCGCCTACGAGCAGTACTTC.

The CDR3 nucleotides are TGTGCCAGCAGCGTAGAAGGGACAGGGCTTTACAATGAGCAGTTCTTC. Its translation is CASSVEGTGLYNEQFF. The chain has TRBV9 and TRBJ2-1; 9 nucleotides align to TRBD1. Germline lookup yields CDR1 SGDLS and CDR2 YYNGEE. The CDR3 is made up of 16 amino acids. J was trimmed by 4 bases and V by 0 bases; bases with no gene match: 5.

V is TRBV4-2 and J is TRBJ2-7; the match to TRBD2 covers 10 bases. J gave up 13 bases and V 0 bases, and 9 bases lay outside the gene matches. This CDR3 region has 14 residues. CDR1 and CDR2 (germline): LGHNA, YNFKEQ. The CDR3 region has the DNA TGTGCCAGCAGCCAAGATTGGCCGGGACTAGCGACTTACTTC. As protein: CASSQDWPGLATYF.

The chain is built from TRBV11-2 and TRBJ2-6; 12 bases match TRBD2. Germline trimming cut 4 bases from V and 4 bases from J; bases unmatched to any gene: 5. The CDR3 consists of 17 residues. Germline V CDR1 and CDR2: SGHAT, FQNNGV. The CDR3 nucleotides are TGTGCCAGCAGCTCTAGCGGGGGGGCGTCAGGGGCCAACGTCCTGACTTTC. Translating gives CASSSSGGASGANVLTF.